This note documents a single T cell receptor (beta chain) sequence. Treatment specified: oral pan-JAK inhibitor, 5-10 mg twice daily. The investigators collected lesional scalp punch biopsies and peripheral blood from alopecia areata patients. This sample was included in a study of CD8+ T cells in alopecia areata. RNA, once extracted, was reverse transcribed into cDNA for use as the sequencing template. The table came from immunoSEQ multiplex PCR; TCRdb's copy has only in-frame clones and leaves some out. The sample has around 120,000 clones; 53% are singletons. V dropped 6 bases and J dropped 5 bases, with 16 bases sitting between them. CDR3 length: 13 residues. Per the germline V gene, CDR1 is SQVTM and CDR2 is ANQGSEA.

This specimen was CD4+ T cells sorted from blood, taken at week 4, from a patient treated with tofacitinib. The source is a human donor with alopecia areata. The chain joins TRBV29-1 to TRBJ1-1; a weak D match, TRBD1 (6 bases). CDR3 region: CSVATGMWTEAFF. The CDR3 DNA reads TGCAGCGTCGCAACAGGGATGTGGACTGAAGCTTTCTTT.